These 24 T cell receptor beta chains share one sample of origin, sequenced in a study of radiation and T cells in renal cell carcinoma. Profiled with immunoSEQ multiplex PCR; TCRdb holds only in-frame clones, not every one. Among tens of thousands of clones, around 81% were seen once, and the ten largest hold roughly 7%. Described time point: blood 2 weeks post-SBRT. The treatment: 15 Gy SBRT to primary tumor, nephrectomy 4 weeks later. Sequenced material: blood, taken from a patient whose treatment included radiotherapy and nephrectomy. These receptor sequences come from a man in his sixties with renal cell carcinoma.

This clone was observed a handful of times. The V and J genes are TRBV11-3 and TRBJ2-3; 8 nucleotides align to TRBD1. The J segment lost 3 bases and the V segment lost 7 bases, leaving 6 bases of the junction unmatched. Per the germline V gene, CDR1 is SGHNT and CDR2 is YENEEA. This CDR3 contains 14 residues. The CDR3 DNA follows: TGTGCCAGCAACGGAGGGGACAGGACAGATACGCAGTATTTT. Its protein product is CASNGGDRTDTQYF.

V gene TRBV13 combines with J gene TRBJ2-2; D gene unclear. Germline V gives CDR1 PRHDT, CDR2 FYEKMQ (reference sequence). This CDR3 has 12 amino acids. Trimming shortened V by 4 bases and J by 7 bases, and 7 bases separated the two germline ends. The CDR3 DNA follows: TGTGCCAGCAGCTATAGCATCGGGGAGCTGTTTTTT. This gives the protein CASSYSIGELFF.

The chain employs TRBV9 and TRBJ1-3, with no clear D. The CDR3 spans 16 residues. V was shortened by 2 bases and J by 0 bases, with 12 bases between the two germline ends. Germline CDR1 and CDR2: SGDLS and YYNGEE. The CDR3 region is CASSVPPRPSGNTIYF. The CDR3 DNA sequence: TGTGCCAGCAGCGTCCCCCCCCGCCCCTCTGGAAACACCATATATTTT.

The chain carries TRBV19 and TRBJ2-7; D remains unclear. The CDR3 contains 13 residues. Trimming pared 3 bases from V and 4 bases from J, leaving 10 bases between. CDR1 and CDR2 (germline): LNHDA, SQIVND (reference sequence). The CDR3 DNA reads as TGTGCCAGTAGTATCGGAAATCGGTACGAGCAGTACTTC. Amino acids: CASSIGNRYEQYF.

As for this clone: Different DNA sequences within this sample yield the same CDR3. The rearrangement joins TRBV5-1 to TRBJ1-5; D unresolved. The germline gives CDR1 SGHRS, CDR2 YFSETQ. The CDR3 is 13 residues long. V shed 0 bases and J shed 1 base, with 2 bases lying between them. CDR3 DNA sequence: TGCGCCAGCAGCTTGGACAGCAATCAGCCCCAGCATTTT. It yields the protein CASSLDSNQPQHF.

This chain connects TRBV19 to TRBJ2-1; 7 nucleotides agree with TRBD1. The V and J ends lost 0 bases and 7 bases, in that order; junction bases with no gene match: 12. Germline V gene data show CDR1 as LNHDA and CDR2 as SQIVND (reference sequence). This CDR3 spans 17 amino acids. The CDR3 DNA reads TGTGCCAGTAGTATAGATCAGTCGAGACAGGGCTTTAATGAGCAGTTCTTC. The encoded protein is CASSIDQSRQGFNEQFF.

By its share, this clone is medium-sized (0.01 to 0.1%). Here the CDR3 reads CASSSSGSVTGELFF. The CDR3 nucleotides read TGTGCCAGCAGCTCTAGCGGGAGTGTGACCGGGGAGCTGTTTTTT. The V and J genes are TRBV7-3 and TRBJ2-2; 10 nucleotides align to TRBD2. Germline lookup yields CDR1 SGHTA and CDR2 FQGTGA. There are 15 residues in the CDR3. Losses at the gene ends were 4 bases for V and 5 bases for J; bases not matched to a gene: 4.

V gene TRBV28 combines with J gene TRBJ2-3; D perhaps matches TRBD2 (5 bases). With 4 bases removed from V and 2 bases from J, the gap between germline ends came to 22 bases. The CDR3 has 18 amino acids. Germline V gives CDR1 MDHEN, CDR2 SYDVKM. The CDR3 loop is CASSSSRRTQFPTDTQYF. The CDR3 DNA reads TGTGCCAGCAGTTCAAGCAGGCGGACTCAGTTCCCCACAGATACGCAGTATTTT.

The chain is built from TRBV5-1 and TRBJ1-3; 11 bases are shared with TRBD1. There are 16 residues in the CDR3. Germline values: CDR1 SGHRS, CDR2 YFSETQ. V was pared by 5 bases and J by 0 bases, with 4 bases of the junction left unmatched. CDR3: CASSPGQGASGNTIYF. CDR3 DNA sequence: TGCGCCAGCAGTCCAGGACAGGGGGCCTCTGGAAACACCATATATTTT.

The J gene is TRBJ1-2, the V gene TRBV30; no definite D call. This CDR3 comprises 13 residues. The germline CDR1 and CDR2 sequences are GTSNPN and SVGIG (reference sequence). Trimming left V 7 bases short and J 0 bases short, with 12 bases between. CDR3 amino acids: CASASDTNYGYTF. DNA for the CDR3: TGTGCCTCAGCGTCAGATACTAACTATGGCTACACCTTC.

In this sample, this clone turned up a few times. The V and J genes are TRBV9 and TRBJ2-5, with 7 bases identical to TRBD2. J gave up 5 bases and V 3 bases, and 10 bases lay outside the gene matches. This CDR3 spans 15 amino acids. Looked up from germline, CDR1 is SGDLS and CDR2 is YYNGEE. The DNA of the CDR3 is TGTGCCAGCAGCGGAGGACTAGGACGATCGGAGACCCAGTACTTC. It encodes CASSGGLGRSETQYF.

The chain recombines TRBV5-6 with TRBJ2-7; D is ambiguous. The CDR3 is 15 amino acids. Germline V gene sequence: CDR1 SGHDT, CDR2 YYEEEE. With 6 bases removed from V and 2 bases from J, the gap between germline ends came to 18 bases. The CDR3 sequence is CASNLHQGRTYEQYF. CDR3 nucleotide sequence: TGTGCCAGCAACCTACATCAAGGCCGTACCTACGAGCAGTACTTC.

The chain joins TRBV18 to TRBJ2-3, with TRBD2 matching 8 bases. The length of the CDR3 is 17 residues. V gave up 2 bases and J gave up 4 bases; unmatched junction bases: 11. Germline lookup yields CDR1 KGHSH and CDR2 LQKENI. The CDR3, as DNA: TGTGCCAGCTCACCAGGGGGTAGCGGGAACTACGCAGATACGCAGTATTTT. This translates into CASSPGGSGNYADTQYF.

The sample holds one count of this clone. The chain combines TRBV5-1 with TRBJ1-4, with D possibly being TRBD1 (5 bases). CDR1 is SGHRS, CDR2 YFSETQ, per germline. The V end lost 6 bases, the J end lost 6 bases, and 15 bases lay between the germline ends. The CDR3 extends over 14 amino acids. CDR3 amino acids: CASTRGGVDEKLFF. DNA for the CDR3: TGCGCCAGCACCCGAGGAGGGGTGGATGAAAAACTGTTTTTT. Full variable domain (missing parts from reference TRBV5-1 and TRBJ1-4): KAGVTQTPRYLIKTRGQQVTLSCSPISGHRSVSWYQQTPGQGLQFLFEYFSETQRNKGNFPGRFSGRQFSNSRSEMNVSTLELGDSALYLCASTRGGVDEKLFFGSGTQLSVL.

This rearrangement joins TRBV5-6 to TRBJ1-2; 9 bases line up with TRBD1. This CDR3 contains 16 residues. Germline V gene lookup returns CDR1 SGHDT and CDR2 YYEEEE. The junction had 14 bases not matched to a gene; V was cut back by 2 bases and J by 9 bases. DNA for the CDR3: TGTGCCAGCAGCTTACTTAAACAGGGGGCAATTCAAAGCTACACCTTC. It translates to CASSLLKQGAIQSYTF.

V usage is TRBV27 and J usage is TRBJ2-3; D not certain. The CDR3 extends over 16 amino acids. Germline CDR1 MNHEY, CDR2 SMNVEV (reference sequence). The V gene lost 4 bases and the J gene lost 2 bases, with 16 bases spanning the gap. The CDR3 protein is CASSSPFGDYTDTQYF. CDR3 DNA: TGTGCCAGCAGTTCGCCGTTTGGCGATTACACAGATACGCAGTATTTT.

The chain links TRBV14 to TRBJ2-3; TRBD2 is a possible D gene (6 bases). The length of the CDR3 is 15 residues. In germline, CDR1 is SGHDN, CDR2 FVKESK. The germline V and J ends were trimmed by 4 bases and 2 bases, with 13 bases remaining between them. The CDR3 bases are TGTGCCAGCAGCCCATTTGGAGGGGACACAGATACGCAGTATTTT. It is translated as CASSPFGGDTDTQYF. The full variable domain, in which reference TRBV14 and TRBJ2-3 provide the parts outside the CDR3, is EAGVTQFPSHSVIEKGQTVTLRCDPISGHDNLYWYRRVMGKEIKFLLHFVKESKQDESGMPNNRFLAERTGGTYSTLKVQPAELEDSGVYFCASSPFGGDTDTQYFGPGTRLTVL.

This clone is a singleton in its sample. CDR3 DNA: TGTGCCATCAGCCCGGGACAGGACACAGATACGCAGTATTTT. Protein product: CAISPGQDTDTQYF. V is TRBV10-3 and J is TRBJ2-3, with 8 bases matching TRBD1. This CDR3 has 14 residues. Germline trimming cut 6 bases from V and 2 bases from J; bases unmatched to any gene: 4. Germline CDR1 reads ENHRY; CDR2 reads SYGVKD.

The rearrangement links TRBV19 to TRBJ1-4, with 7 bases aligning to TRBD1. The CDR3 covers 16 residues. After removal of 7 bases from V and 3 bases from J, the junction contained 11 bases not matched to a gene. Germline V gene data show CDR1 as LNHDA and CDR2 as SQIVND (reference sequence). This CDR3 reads CASTPTRGRANEKLFF. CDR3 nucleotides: TGTGCCAGTACCCCTACGAGGGGGCGGGCTAATGAAAAACTGTTTTTT.

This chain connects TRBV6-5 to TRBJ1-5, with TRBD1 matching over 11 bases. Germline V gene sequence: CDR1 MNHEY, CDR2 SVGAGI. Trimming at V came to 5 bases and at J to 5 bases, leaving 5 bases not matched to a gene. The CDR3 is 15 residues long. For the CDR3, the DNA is TGTGCCAGCAGTCCGGACAGGGGGCCTGATCAGCCCCAGCATTTT. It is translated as CASSPDRGPDQPQHF.

CDR3 bases: TGCGCCAGCAGCTTGAGGCTAAACCAAGAGACCCAGTACTTC. Translation gives CASSLRLNQETQYF. The rearrangement links TRBV5-1 to TRBJ2-5, with no clear D. The germline CDR1 and CDR2 sequences are SGHRS and YFSETQ. The CDR3 is 14 residues long. The V gene lost 1 base and the J gene lost 0 bases, with 7 bases spanning the gap.

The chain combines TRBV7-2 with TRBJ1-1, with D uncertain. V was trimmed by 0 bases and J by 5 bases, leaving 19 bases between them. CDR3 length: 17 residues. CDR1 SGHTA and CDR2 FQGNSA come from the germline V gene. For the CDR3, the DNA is TGTGCCAGCAGCTTAGCGCTGCGTCGCTCCTCGGGGACTGAAGCTTTCTTT. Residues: CASSLALRRSSGTEAFF.

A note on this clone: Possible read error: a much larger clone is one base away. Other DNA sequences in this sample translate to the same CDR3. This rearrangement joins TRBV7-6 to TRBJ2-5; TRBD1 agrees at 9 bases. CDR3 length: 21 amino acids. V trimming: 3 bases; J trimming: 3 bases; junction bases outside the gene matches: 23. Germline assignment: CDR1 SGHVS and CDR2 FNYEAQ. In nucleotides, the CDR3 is TGTGCCAGCAGCTTTCCCCCCTCCTCGGGGTCGGGACAGGGATACGAAGAGACCCAGTACTTC. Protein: CASSFPPSSGSGQGYEETQYF.

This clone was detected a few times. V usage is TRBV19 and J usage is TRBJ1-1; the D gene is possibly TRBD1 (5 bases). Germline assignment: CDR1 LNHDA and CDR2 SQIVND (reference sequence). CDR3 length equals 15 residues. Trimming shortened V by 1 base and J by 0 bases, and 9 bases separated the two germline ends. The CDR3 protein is CASSIAYRLNTEAFF. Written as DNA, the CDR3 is TGTGCCAGTAGTATAGCTTACAGGCTGAACACTGAAGCTTTCTTT.